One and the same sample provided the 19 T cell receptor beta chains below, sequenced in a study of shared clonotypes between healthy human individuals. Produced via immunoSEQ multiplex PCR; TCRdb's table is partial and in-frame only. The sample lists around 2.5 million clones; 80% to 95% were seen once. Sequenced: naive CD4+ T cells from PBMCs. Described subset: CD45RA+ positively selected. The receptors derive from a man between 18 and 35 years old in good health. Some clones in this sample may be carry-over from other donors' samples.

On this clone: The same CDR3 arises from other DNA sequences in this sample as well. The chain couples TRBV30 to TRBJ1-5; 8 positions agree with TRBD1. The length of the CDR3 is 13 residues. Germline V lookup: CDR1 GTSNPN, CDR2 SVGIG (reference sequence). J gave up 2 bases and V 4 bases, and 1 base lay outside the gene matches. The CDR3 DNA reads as TGTGCCTGGACGACAGGGGGCAATCAGCCCCAGCATTTT. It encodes CAWTTGGNQPQHF.

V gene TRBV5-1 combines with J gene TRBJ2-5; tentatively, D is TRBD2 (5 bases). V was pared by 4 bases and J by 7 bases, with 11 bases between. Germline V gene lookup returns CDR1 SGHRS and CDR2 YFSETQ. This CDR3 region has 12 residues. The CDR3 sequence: CASSMRAGTQYF. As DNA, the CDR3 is TGCGCCAGCAGCATGCGGGCTGGGACCCAGTACTTC.

The chain's CDR3 is CASNPGTAGSGANVLTF. The CDR3 nucleotides are TGTGCCAGCAACCCCGGGACCGCCGGCTCTGGGGCCAACGTCCTGACTTTC. V usage is TRBV7-9 and J usage is TRBJ2-6, with D possibly called TRBD1 or TRBD2 (5 bases each). The CDR3 is made up of 17 amino acids. Germline CDR1 is SEHNR and CDR2 is FQNEAQ (reference sequence). The ends were cut back, 7 bases at V and 0 bases at J, with 16 bases in the middle.

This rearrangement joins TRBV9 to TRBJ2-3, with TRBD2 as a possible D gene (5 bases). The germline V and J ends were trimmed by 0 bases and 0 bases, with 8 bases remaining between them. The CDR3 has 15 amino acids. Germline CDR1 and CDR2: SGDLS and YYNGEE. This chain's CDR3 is CASSVDPGSTDTQYF. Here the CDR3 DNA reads TGTGCCAGCAGCGTAGATCCGGGGAGCACAGATACGCAGTATTTT.

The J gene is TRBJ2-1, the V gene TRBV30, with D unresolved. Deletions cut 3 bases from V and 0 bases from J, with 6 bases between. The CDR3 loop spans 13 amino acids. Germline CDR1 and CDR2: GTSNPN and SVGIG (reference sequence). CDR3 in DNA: TGTGCCTGGAGGCCGAGCTCCTACAATGAGCAGTTCTTC. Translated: CAWRPSSYNEQFF.

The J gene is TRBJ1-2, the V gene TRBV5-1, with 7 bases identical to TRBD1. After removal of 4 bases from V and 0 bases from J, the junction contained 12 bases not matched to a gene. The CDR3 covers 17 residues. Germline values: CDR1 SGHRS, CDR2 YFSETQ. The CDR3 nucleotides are TGCGCCAGCAGCAATTACTGGGGGACAGATACTAACTATGGCTACACCTTC. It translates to CASSNYWGTDTNYGYTF.

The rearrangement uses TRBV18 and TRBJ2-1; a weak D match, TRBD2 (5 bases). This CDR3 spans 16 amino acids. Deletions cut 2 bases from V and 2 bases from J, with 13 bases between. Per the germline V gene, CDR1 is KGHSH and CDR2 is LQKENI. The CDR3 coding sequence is TGTGCCAGCTCACCAATCCGAGACTATACCTACAATGAGCAGTTCTTC. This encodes CASSPIRDYTYNEQFF.

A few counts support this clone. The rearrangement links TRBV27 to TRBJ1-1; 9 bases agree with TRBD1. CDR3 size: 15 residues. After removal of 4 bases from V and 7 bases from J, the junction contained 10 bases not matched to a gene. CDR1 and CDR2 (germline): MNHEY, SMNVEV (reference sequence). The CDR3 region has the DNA TGTGCCAGCAGTTCCCTCTCGGACAGGGGTGGTGAAGCTTTCTTT. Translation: CASSSLSDRGGEAFF.

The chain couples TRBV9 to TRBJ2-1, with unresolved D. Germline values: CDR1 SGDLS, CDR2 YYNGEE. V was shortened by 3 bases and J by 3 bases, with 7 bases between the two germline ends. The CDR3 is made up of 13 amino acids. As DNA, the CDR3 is TGTGCCAGCAGCGCCTCCGACTACAATGAGCAGTTCTTC. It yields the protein CASSASDYNEQFF.

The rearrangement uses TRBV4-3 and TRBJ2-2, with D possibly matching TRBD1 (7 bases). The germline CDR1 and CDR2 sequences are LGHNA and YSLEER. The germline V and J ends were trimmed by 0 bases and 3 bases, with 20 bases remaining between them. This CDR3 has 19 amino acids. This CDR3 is CASSQDEHPGGGYTGELFF. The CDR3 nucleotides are TGCGCCAGCAGCCAAGATGAACATCCAGGAGGGGGCTACACCGGGGAGCTGTTTTTT.

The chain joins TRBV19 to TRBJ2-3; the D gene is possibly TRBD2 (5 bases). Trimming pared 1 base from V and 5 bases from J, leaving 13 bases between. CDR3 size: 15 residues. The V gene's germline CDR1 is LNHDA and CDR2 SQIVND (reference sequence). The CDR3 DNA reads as TGTGCCAGTAGTATAGTGGCAGCGGACGGAGATACGCAGTATTTT. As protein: CASSIVAADGDTQYF.

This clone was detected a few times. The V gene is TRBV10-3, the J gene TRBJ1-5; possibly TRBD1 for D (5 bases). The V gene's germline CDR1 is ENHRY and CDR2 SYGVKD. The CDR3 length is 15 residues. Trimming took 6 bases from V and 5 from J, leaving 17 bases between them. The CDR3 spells CAISRTGKGDQPQHF. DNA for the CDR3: TGTGCCATCAGCCGAACGGGGAAAGGGGATCAGCCCCAGCATTTT.

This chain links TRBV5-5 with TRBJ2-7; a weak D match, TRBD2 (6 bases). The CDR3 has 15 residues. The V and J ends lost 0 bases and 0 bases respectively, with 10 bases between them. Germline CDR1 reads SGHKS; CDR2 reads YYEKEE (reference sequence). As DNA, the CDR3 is TGTGCCAGCAGCTTGGCCGGGGGACTCTCCTACGAGCAGTACTTC. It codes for CASSLAGGLSYEQYF.

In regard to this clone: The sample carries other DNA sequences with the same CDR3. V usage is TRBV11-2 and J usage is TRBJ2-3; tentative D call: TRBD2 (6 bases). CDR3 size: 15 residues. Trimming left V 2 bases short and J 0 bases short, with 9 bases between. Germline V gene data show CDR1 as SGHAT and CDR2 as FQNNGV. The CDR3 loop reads CASSLFSGSTDTQYF. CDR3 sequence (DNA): TGTGCCAGCAGCTTATTTAGCGGAAGCACAGATACGCAGTATTTT. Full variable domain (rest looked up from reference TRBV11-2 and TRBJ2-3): EAGVAQSPRYKIIEKRQSVAFWCNPISGHATLYWYQQILGQGPKLLIQFQNNGVVDDSQLPKDRFSAERLKGVDSTLKIQPAKLEDSAVYLCASSLFSGSTDTQYFGPGTRLTVL.

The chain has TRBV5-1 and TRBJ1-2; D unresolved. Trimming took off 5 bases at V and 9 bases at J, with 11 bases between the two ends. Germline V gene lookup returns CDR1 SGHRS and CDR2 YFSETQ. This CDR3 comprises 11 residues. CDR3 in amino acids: CASRLQESYTF. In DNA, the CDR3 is TGCGCCAGCAGGCTCCAGGAAAGCTACACCTTC.

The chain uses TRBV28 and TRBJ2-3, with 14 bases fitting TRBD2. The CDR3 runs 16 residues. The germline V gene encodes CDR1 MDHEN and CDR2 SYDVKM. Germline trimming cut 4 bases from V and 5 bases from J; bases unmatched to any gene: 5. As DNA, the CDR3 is TGTGCCAGCAGTTATACGACTAGCGGGAGGGGAGATACGCAGTATTTT. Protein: CASSYTTSGRGDTQYF.

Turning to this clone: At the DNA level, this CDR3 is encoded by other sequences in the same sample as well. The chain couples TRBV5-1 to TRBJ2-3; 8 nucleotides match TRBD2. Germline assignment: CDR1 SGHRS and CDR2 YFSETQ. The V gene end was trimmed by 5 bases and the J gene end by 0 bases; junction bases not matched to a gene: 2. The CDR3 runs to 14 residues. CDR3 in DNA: TGCGCCAGCAGGACGGGAGGGAGCACAGATACGCAGTATTTT. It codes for CASRTGGSTDTQYF.

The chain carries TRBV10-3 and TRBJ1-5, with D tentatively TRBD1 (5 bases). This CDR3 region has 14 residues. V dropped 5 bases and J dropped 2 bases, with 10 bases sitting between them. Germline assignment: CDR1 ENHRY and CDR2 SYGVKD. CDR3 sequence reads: CAISQTGGNQPQHF. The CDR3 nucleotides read TGTGCCATCAGTCAGACGGGGGGCAATCAGCCCCAGCATTTT.

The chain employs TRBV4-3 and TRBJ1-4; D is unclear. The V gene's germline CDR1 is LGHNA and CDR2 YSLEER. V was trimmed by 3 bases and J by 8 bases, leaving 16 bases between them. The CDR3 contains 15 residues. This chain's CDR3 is CASSHNDLTREKLFF. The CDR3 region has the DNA TGCGCCAGCAGCCATAACGACCTTACCAGGGAAAAACTGTTTTTT.